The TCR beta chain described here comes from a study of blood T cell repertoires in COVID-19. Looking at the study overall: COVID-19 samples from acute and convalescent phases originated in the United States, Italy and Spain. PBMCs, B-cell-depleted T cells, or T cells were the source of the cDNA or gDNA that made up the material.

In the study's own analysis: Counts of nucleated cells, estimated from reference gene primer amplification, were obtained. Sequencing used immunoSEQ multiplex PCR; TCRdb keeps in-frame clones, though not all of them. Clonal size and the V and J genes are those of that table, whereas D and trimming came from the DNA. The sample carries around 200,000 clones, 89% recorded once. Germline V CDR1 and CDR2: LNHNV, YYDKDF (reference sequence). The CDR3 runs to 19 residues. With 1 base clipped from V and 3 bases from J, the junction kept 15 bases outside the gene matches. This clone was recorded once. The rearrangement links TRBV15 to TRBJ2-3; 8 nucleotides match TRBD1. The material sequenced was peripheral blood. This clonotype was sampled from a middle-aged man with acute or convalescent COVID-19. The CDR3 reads CATSRGGTGESHRTDTQYF. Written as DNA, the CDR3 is TGTGCCACCAGCAGAGGCGGGACAGGAGAAAGTCATAGAACAGATACGCAGTATTTT.